The sequence of this TCR beta chain was determined in a study of blood T cell repertoires in COVID-19. Study-wide background: Italy, Spain and the United States were the sources of the convalescent and acute COVID-19 samples. T cells, B-cell-depleted T cells, or PBMCs provided the cDNA or gDNA that served as material.

V dropped 4 bases and J dropped 2; count of bases not matched to a gene: 0. The V gene's germline CDR1 is SEHNR and CDR2 FQNEAQ (reference sequence). The length of the CDR3 is 13 residues. In the original analysis: Reference gene primer amplification gave nucleated cell count estimates. Sequencing was performed with immunoSEQ multiplex PCR; in TCRdb, only in-frame clones are kept and a portion is missing. V and J calls and clone size are as listed in that table; D and trimming were resolved from the DNA. The sample includes roughly 76,000 clones, over 85% of them seen just once. Sequencing used peripheral blood. The V and J genes are TRBV7-9 and TRBJ2-5, with 8 bases identical to TRBD1. This receptor was identified in a man in his fifties or sixties with acute or convalescent COVID-19. CDR3 sequence: CASSWDRQETQYF. CDR3 nucleotide sequence: TGTGCCAGCAGCTGGGACAGGCAAGAGACCCAGTACTTC.